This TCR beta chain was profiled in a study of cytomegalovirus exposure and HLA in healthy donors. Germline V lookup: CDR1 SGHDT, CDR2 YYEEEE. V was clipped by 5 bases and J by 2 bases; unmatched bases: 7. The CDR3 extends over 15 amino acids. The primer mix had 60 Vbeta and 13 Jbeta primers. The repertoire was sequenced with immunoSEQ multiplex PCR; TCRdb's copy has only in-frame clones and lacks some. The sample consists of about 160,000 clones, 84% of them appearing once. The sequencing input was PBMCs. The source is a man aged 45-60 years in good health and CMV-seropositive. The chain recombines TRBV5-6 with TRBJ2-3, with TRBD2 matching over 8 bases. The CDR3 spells CASSGLALFTDTQYF. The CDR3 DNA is TGTGCCAGCAGTGGACTAGCCTTATTCACAGATACGCAGTATTTT.